This T cell receptor (beta chain) stems from a study of graft-versus-host responses after intestinal transplantation (TCRdb year 2021). Regarding the research as a whole: Multivisceral, liver-intestinal, or isolated intestinal transplants were received by the recipients. After intestinal transplantation, graft-versus-host and host-versus-graft alloreactive T cell clones were followed in the graft, circulation and bone marrow using bulk TCR-beta CDR3 sequencing. A peak of at least 4% donor T cells among recipient peripheral blood mononuclear cells was the definition used for donor T cell macrochimerism. Every recipient was given anti-thymocyte globulin induction, then maintenance tacrolimus and steroids for roughly 3 years. Rather than being sequenced by the commercial service, samples from three later patients were sequenced in-house on an Illumina MiSeq and processed with MiXCR. The cohort enrolled 20 to 30 intestinal transplant recipients including one retransplant, and a few patients lacking pretransplant specimens were excluded. To identify alloreactive clones, pre-transplant mixed lymphocyte reaction products were sequenced and compared with unstimulated pre-transplant donor and recipient T cells. Study-wide conclusions, independent of this receptor: GvH clones turned up in recipient bone marrow, with some appearing earlier in ileal mucosa or blood, a pattern consistent with an intestinal mucosal origin. Early after transplant, declines in HvG clones were associated with peak levels of circulating GvH clones. Conclusions were limited by the relatively low number and heterogeneity of intestinal transplant patients. In the allografts of patients with donor T cell macrochimerism, GvH to HvG T cell clonal ratios were high.

Reading the label with the study, this specimen's time point is: cells obtained before transplantation from donor or recipient. CD3+CD4+ and CD3+CD8+ populations were FACS-sorted from unstimulated pre-transplant donor and recipient cells taken from spleen or lymph nodes. The method behind the library was the immunoSEQ multiplex PCR assay. For most patients, genomic DNA was isolated with the Qiagen DNeasy Blood and Tissue Kit and sent frozen to Adaptive Biotechnologies for TCR sequencing. For most patients, high-throughput TCR-beta CDR3 sequencing of genomic DNA was performed by Adaptive Biotechnologies. The paper's processing steps were these. TCR sequencing data for approximately 19 patients were retrieved from Adaptive's ImmunoSEQ software; three other patients were processed with MiXCR and VDJtools. To correct CD4 versus CD8 sorting errors, any sequence found in both subsets at a frequency ratio below 5:1 was removed. CDR3 nucleotide sequences shared between donor and recipient were removed because the origin of such sequences could not be assigned. At least 2-fold expansion over unstimulated cells and a minimum CFSE-low frequency of 0.002% (template counts) or 0.001% (read counts) were required for clones to be classified as alloreactive. Mappable clones were those detected in sequenced pre-transplant spleen, lymph node, or MLR CFSE-low populations of the donor or recipient. The cumulative frequency of alloreactive clones was calculated as a percentage of all sequences, weighted by copy number. What TCRdb holds here is the immuneACCESS table cut down to in-frame rearrangements. Part of the clones is not present; checked against another copy, under half of the missing clones reflect an unresolved V gene, and the others are unexplained. Clone size and V and J calls were adopted from that table, with D and trimming inferred from the DNA. The sample table lists around 120,000 clones, roughly 91% of them with a count of one. Of the sample, roughly 0.11% is held by the ten largest clones.

V loses 1 base of germline sequence and J loses 1 base, and the interval between the two ends is 10 bases. From the cysteine up to the phenylalanine, the CDR3 has a length of 15 residues. Only the CDR3 region is kept as DNA, spanning 45 bases read in frame from base 1. CDR1 and CDR2, per the germline V gene, are MGHRA and YSYEKL. In regard to this clone: Which antigen it targets is not known. There are no base qualities to consult, and no much larger clone falls within one base.

The V gene is TRBV4-1 and the J gene is TRBJ1-1; the D segment could be TRBD1, given 5 matching bases. The specimen comprised unstimulated CD4+ T cells sorted from spleen or lymph node cells, sampled before intestinal transplant. The TCR originated in a human donor who received an intestinal transplant. Read as DNA, the sequence is TGCGCCAGCAGCCAAGGGGGGGTGCGGAACACTGAAGCTTTCTTT. This gives the protein CASSQGGVRNTEAFF.